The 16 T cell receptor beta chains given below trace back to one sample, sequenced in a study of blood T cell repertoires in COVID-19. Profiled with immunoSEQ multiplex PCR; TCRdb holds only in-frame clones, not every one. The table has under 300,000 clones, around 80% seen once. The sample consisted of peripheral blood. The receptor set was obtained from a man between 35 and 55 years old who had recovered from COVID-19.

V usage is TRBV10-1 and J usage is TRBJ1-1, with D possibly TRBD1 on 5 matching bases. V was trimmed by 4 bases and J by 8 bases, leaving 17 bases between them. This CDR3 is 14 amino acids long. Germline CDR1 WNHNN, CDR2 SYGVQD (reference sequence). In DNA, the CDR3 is TGCGCCAGCAGTGTGCGTAAGGGGACTCAGGAAGCTTTCTTT. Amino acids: CASSVRKGTQEAFF.

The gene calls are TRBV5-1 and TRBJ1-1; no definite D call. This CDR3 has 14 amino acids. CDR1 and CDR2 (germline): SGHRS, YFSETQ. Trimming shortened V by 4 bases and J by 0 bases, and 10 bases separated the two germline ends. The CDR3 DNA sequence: TGCGCCAGCAGCCCCGGAGACCTGAACACTGAAGCTTTCTTT. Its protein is CASSPGDLNTEAFF.

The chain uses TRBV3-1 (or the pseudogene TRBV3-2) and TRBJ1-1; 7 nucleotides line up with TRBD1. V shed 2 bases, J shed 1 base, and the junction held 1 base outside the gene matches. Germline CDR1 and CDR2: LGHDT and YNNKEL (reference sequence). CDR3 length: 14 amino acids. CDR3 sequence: CASSQTGANTEAFF. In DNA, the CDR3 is TGTGCCAGCAGCCAAACAGGGGCGAACACTGAAGCTTTCTTT.

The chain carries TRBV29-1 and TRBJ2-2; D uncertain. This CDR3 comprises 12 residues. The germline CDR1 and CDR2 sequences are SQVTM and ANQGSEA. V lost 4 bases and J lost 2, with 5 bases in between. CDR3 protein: CSVGPNTGELFF. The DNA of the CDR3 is TGCAGCGTTGGGCCCAACACCGGGGAGCTGTTTTTT.

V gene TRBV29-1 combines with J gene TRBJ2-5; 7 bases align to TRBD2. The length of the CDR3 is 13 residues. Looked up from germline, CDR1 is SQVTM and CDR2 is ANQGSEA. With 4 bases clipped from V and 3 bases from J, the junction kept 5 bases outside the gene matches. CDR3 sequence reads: CSVVGAGEETQYF. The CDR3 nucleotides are TGCAGCGTTGTGGGTGCGGGGGAAGAGACCCAGTACTTC.

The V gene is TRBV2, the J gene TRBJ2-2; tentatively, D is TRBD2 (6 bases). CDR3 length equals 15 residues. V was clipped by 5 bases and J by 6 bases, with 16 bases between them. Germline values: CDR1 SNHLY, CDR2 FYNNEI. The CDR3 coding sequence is TGTGCCAGCAGTTCAAGTTTAAGGAGGGCCGGGGAGCTGTTTTTT. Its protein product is CASSSSLRRAGELFF.

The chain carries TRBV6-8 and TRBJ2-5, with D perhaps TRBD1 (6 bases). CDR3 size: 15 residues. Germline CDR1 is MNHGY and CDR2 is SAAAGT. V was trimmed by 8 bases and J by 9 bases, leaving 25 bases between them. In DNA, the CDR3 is TGTGCCAGCGCCGAGGACCCCCCACAGGGTTGGGCCCAGTACTTC. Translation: CASAEDPPQGWAQYF.

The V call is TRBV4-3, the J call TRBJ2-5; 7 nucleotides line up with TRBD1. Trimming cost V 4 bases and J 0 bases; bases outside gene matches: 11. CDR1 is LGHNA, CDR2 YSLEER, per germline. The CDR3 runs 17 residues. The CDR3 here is CASSLTGAGSYQETQYF. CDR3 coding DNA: TGCGCCAGCAGCCTAACAGGGGCGGGCTCGTACCAAGAGACCCAGTACTTC.

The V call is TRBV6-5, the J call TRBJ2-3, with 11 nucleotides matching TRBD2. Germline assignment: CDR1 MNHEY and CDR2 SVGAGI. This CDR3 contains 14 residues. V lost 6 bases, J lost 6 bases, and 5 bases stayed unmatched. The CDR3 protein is CASRAGLAGDTQYF. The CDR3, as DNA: TGTGCCAGCAGAGCCGGACTAGCGGGTGATACGCAGTATTTT.

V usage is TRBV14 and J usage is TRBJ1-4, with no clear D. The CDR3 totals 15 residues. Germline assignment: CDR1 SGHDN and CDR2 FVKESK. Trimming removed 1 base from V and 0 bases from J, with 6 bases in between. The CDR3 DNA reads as TGTGCCAGCAGCCAAGCGGGTGCAACTAATGAAAAACTGTTTTTT. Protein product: CASSQAGATNEKLFF.

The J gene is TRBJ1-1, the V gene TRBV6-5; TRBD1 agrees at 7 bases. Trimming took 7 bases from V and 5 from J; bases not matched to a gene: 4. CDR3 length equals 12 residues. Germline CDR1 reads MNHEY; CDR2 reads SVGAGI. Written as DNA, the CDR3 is TGTGCCAGCAAGGGACAGAGAACTGAAGCTTTCTTT. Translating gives CASKGQRTEAFF.

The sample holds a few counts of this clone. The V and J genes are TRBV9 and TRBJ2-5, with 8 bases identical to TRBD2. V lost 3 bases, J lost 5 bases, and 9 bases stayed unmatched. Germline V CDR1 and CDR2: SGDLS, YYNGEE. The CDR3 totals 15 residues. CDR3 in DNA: TGTGCCAGCAGCGCAAAATCGGGGGGGCGGGAGACCCAGTACTTC. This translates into CASSAKSGGRETQYF.

CDR3 sequence (DNA): TGTGCCAGCAGTGAAGAGACAGCATCTGGAAACACCATATATTTT. It codes for CASSEETASGNTIYF. The V and J genes are TRBV2 and TRBJ1-3; TRBD1 might be the D (5 bases). From germline, CDR1 is SNHLY and CDR2 FYNNEI. The V and J ends lost 1 base and 1 base respectively, with 8 bases between them. The CDR3 contains 15 residues.

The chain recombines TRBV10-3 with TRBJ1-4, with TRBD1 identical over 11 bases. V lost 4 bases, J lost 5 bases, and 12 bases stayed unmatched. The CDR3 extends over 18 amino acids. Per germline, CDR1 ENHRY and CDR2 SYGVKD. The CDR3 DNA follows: TGTGCCATCAGTGGGACAGGGGGCGAGTCATCGGGGAATGAAAAACTGTTTTTT. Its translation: CAISGTGGESSGNEKLFF.

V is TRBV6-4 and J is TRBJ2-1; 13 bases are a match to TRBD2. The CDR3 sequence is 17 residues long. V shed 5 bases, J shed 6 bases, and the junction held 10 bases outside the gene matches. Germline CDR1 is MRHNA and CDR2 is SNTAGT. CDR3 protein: CASSSTSGGVTVNEQFF. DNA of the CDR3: TGTGCCAGCAGTAGTACTAGCGGGGGGGTCACGGTCAATGAGCAGTTCTTC.

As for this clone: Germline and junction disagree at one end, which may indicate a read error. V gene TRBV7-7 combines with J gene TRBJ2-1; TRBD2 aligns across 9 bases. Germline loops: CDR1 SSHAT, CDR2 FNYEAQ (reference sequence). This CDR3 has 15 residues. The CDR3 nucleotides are TGTGCTAGCAGCCAAGATGGTCTAGCGGGGAATGAGCAGTTCTTC. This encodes CASSQDGLAGNEQFF.